The entry below gives a single TCR beta chain sequence along with its context. Its cognate antigen is unknown. The sample is drawn from a study of PD-1 blockade in classical Hodgkin lymphoma. Regarding the study as a whole: Whereas CD4+ TCR diversity had risen significantly by C4D1, CD8+ TCR diversity had not. Healthy donors reportedly exceeded newly diagnosed patients in baseline TCR diversity.

V shed 4 bases, J shed 2 bases, and the junction held 5 bases outside the gene matches. The CDR3 contains 15 residues. Germline CDR1 and CDR2: LNHDA and SQIVND (reference sequence). Specified time point: cycle 4 day 1 (C4D1), after around six weeks of nivolumab. No patient escaped relapse after autologous stem cell transplantation, and brentuximab vedotin exposure varied. Produced via immunoSEQ multiplex PCR; TCRdb's table is partial and in-frame only. The data contain about 20,000 clones, over 70% of them singletons. The chain has TRBV19 and TRBJ2-5, with 9 bases that match TRBD2. The sequencing used peripheral blood mononuclear cells (PBMCs), collected before the fourth cycle of nivolumab. The receptor was derived from a human donor with classical Hodgkin lymphoma. This CDR3 is CASSNIAGAQETQYF. The CDR3 coding sequence is TGTGCCAGTAGTAACATAGCGGGGGCTCAAGAGACCCAGTACTTC.